The subject of this entry is one T cell receptor beta chain. Its antigen is still unknown. One junction end does not reproduce the germline sequence, and a read error may be involved. Sequencing used immunoSEQ multiplex PCR; TCRdb keeps in-frame clones, though not all of them. The table lists millions of clones, about 95% of them singletons, with 1.1% in the top ten. These data originate in a study of shared clonotypes between healthy human individuals. Study-wide results and caveats: Naive CD4 clonotypes were shared across a few donors at roughly 5%.

The CDR3 consists of 13 residues. Germline V gives CDR1 GTSNPN, CDR2 SVGIG (reference sequence). Only CD45RO-negative cells positively selected for CCR7 counted as naive CD8 cells, so terminally differentiated effector memory CD45RA+ cells were excluded. This receptor was taken from a man younger than 30 in good health. The J gene is TRBJ2-7, the V gene TRBV30, with 7 bases aligning to TRBD2. Sequencing was carried out using naive CD8+ T cells sorted from blood. The CDR3 nucleotides are TGTGCCTGGAGTGTACTAGCGCACTACGATCAGTACTTC. Its translation is CAWSVLAHYDQYF.